The T cell receptor beta chain described here comes from a study of PD-1 blockade in classical Hodgkin lymphoma. Findings and limits, study-wide: With CD4+ cells, TCR diversity rose significantly by C4D1, but not with CD8+ cells.

Using immunoSEQ multiplex PCR, the repertoire was profiled, and TCRdb retains in-frame clones only, with some absent. The sample includes 40,000 to 45,000 clones, 60% to 80% seen only once; the top ten take less than 3%. Described time point: cycle 4 day 1 (C4D1), after more than five weeks of nivolumab. Brentuximab vedotin exposure varied, and every patient relapsed after autologous stem cell transplantation. Responses achieved at best were complete response, partial response or progressive disease. V was cut by 0 bases and J by 6 bases, with 8 bases left in between. The CDR3 has 13 amino acids. The germline V gene encodes CDR1 KGHSH and CDR2 LQKENI. On this clone itself: Its antigen is unknown.

The sample consisted of peripheral blood mononuclear cells (PBMCs), taken before the fourth cycle of nivolumab. The V and J genes are TRBV18 and TRBJ1-1; the D gene is possibly TRBD1 (5 bases). The receptor comes from a human donor with classical Hodgkin lymphoma. The CDR3 sequence is CASSPPGGAEAFF. The CDR3 nucleotides read TGTGCCAGCTCACCACCGGGGGGGGCTGAAGCTTTCTTT.